This T cell receptor beta chain was identified in a study of blood T cell repertoires in COVID-19. On the study more broadly: Acute-phase and convalescent COVID-19 samples originated in the United States, Italy and Spain.

Germline V gene data show CDR1 as WSHSY and CDR2 as SAAADI. This CDR3 region has 15 residues. J lost 3 bases, V lost 6 bases, and 8 bases had no gene match. Sequencing used immunoSEQ multiplex PCR; TCRdb keeps in-frame clones, though not all of them. Among 210,000 or so clones listed, about 90% were seen once. Material for sequencing was peripheral blood. The receptor's source is a woman aged 55-70 years with acute or convalescent COVID-19. This chain links TRBV10-2 with TRBJ2-3, with 8 bases identical to TRBD1. The CDR3 region is CASRDRDRLTDTQYF. CDR3 nucleotides: TGCGCCAGCAGGGACCGGGACAGGTTAACAGATACGCAGTATTTT.